This passage covers 8 T cell receptor beta chains from one sample sequenced in a study of T cells in women clearing cervical HPV infection. Clones were read by immunoSEQ multiplex PCR, and TCRdb kept only the in-frame ones, dropping some. The clone table shows fewer than 30,000 clones, with the ten largest holding 15% to 20%. Sequencing used blood buffy coat. The receptors shown here come from a woman aged 18 to 75 with a cervical HPV16 infection that either progressed to CIN3+ or cleared (not recorded which).

With respect to this clone: Coverage ceases 3 residues before the CDR3 finishes, and the germline J gene fills in the end. The genes are TRBV5-1 and TRBJ2-5, with 10 bases fitting TRBD2. The V gene's germline CDR1 is SGHRS and CDR2 YFSETQ. The CDR3 has 15 amino acids. With V trimmed by 0 bases and J by 2 bases, 1 base remained unmatched. The CDR3 sequence is CASSLALAGQETQYF. CDR3 bases read: TGCGCCAGCAGCTTGGCACTAGCGGGGCAAGAGACC.

Regarding this clone: The read is 3 residues too short to cover the CDR3 end, so that end is filled in from the germline J gene. V is TRBV20-1 and J is TRBJ2-5, with D possibly matching TRBD2 (6 bases). There are 13 residues in the CDR3. The germline CDR1 and CDR2 sequences are DFQATT and SNEGSKA (reference sequence). V was clipped by 0 bases and J by 5 bases, with 10 bases between them. The CDR3: CSARDLRGETQYF. Incomplete CDR3 DNA: TGCAGTGCTAGAGATCTCCGGGGGGAGACC.

For this clone: The CDR3 goes on 3 residues after the read ends, and that part is filled in from the germline J gene. The rearrangement links TRBV19 to TRBJ2-7; D unresolved. Looked up from germline, CDR1 is LNHDA and CDR2 is SQIVND (reference sequence). The V end lost 6 bases, the J end lost 6 bases, and 18 bases lay between the germline ends. The CDR3 loop spans 14 amino acids. CDR3 bases read: TGTGCCAGTAGCCCCGAGGCCGTAACGGGCGAG. Its translation is CASSPEAVTGE. The full CDR3 sequence reads CASSPEAVTGEQYF.

A note on this clone: The DNA ends 3 residues before the CDR3 does, and the rest of the CDR3 is filled in from the germline J gene. The chain carries TRBV7-9 and TRBJ2-1, with a weak D call TRBD2 (5 bases). Looked up from germline, CDR1 is SEHNR and CDR2 is FQNEAQ (reference sequence). This CDR3 spans 13 amino acids. V gave up 6 bases and J gave up 8 bases, with 14 bases separating them. CDR3 DNA (partial): TGTGCCAGCAGGGAGACGGGGTTAGATGAG. Protein product: CASRETGLDE. The full CDR3 protein reads CASRETGLDEQFF.

The CDR3 is CSAIDRGVSQPQYF. Partial CDR3 DNA: TGCAGTGCTATTGACAGGGGAGTAAGTCAGCCG. The chain recombines TRBV20-1 with TRBJ2-3; TRBD1 matches 8 bases. The read finishes 3 residues shy of the CDR3 end, and the germline J gene is used to complete it. The CDR3 sequence is 14 residues long. The germline gives CDR1 DFQATT, CDR2 SNEGSKA (reference sequence).

A word on this clone: Sequencing ends 3 residues short of the CDR3 end; the germline J gene provides the rest. The J gene is TRBJ2-1, the V gene TRBV12-3 or TRBV12-4, with D possibly being TRBD1 (6 bases). This CDR3 region has 15 residues. V was cut by 2 bases and J by 7 bases, with 15 bases left in between. The CDR3 is CASSLRGSGENEQFF. CDR3 DNA (partial): TGTGCCAGCAGTTTACGAGGGTCAGGGGAGAATGAG.

A remark on this clone: Read coverage stops 3 residues before the CDR3 terminus; the germline J gene supplies the remainder. The identical CDR3 is also encoded by other nucleotide sequences in the sample. This chain links TRBV10-3 with TRBJ1-5, with TRBD1 as a possible D gene (5 bases). V was pared by 0 bases and J by 7 bases, with 10 bases between. This CDR3 contains 14 residues. The V gene's germline CDR1 is ENHRY and CDR2 SYGVKD. CDR3 bases read: TGTGCCATCAGTGAGTCGAGCAGGGAACAGCCC. It is translated as CAISESSREQP. The whole CDR3 protein is CAISESSREQPQHF.

Concerning this clone itself: The CDR3 goes on 3 residues after the read ends, and that part is filled in from the germline J gene. The gene calls are TRBV20-1 and TRBJ2-2, with TRBD2 identical over 7 bases. J was trimmed by 8 bases and V by 6 bases; bases with no gene match: 9. This CDR3 is built from 13 residues. Germline V gene lookup returns CDR1 DFQATT and CDR2 SNEGSKA (reference sequence). The CDR3: CSAESGNDGELFF. Partial CDR3 DNA: TGCAGTGCCGAGAGCGGGAATGATGGGGAG.